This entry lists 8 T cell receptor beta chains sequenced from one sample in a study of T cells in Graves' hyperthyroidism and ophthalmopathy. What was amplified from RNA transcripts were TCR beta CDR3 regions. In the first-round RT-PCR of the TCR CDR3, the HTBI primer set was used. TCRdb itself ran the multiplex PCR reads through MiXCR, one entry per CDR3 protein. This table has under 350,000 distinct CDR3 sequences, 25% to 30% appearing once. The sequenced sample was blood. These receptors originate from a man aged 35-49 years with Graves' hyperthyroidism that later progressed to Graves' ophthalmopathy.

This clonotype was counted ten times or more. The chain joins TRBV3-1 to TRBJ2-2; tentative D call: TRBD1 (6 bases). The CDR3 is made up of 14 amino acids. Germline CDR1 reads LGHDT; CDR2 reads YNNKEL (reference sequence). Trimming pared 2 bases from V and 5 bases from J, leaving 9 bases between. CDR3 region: CASSQHRETGELFF. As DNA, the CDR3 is TGTGCCAGCAGCCAACACAGGGAAACCGGGGAGCTGTTTTTT. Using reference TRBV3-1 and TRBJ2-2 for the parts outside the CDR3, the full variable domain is DTAVSQTPKYLVTQMGNDKSIKCEQNLGHDTMYWYKQDSKKFLKIMFSYNNKELIINETVPNRFSPKSPDKAHLNLHINSLELGDSAVYFCASSQHRETGELFFGEGSRLTVL.

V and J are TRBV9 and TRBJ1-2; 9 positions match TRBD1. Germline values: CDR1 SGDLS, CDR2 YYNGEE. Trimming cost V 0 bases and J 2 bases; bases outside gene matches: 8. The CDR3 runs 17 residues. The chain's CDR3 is CASSVEGTGRPNYGYTF. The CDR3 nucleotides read TGTGCCAGCAGCGTAGAAGGGACAGGGAGGCCCAACTATGGCTACACCTTC.

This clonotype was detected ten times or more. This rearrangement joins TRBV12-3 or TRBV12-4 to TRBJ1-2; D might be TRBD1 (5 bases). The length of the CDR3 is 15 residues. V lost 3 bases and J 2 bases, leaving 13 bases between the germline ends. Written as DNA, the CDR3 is TGTGCCAGCAGTTTGGGGTGGGGGGACAACTATGGCTACACCTTC. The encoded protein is CASSLGWGDNYGYTF.

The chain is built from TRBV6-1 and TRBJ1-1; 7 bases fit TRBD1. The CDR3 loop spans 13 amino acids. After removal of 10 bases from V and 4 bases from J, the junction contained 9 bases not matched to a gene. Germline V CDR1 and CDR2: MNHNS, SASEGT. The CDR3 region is CATLGRGGTEAFF. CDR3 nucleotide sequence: TGTGCCACCCTGGGCAGGGGGGGCACTGAAGCTTTCTTT.

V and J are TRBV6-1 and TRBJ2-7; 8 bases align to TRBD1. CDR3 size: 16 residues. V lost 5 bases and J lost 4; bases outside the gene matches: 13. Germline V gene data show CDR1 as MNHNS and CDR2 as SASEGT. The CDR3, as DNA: TGTGCCAGCAGTCGATACCTAACAGGGGGATTTTACGAGCAGTACTTC. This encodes CASSRYLTGGFYEQYF.

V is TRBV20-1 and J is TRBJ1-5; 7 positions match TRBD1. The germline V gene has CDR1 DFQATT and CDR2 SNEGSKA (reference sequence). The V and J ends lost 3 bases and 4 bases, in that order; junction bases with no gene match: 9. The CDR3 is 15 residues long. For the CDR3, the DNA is TGCAGTGCTAGGATCGACAGGGTGTGGAATCAGCCCCAGCATTTT. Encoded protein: CSARIDRVWNQPQHF.

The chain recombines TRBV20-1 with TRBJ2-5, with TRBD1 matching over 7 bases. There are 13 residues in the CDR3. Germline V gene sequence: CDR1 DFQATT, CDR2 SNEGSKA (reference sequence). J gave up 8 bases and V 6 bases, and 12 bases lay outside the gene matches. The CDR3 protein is CSAPGDSKRTQYF. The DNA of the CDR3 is TGCAGTGCCCCAGGGGACAGTAAGAGAACCCAGTACTTC.

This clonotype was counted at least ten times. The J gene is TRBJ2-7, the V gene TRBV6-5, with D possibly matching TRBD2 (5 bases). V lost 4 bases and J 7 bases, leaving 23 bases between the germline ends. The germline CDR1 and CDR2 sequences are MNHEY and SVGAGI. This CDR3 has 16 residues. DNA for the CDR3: TGTGCCAGCAGTTCATCAGCCCGCGGGTGGGTAATAGAGCAGTACTTC. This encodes CASSSSARGWVIEQYF.